This T cell receptor (beta chain) was identified in a study of cytotoxic CD8 clonotypes in ibrutinib-treated CLL. Study-wide background: Of the patients, about a dozen were relapsed/refractory, about 15 treatment-naive and 17 IGHV unmutated.

T cells were sequenced at a targeted depth of 1 in 200,000 to 1 in 1 million. Here immunoSEQ multiplex PCR was the method, and the copy in TCRdb shows in-frame clones only, minus some. This table holds around 26,000 clones, roughly 85% found once. Germline assignment: CDR1 SGHRS and CDR2 YFSETQ. Trimming pared 0 bases from V and 2 bases from J, leaving 5 bases between. The CDR3 spans 13 residues. The V gene is TRBV5-1, the J gene TRBJ1-2; D gene uncertain. The sequence derives from a human donor with chronic lymphocytic leukemia. The material was PBMCs, obtained after 24 months of ibrutinib treatment. The CDR3 region has the DNA TGCGCCAGCAGCTTGGAAGGGAACTATGGCTACACCTTC. This encodes CASSLEGNYGYTF. Together with reference TRBV5-1 and TRBJ1-2, the CDR3 gives the full variable domain: KAGVTQTPRYLIKTRGQQVTLSCSPISGHRSVSWYQQTPGQGLQFLFEYFSETQRNKGNFPGRFSGRQFSNSRSEMNVSTLELGDSALYLCASSLEGNYGYTFGSGTRLTVV.